This TCR beta chain comes out of a study of blood T cell repertoires in COVID-19. Overall study context: Sources were T cells, B-cell-depleted T cells, or PBMCs; the material itself was cDNA or gDNA.

In terms of age and location, participants ranged from roughly 18 to 100 years and lived in 24 US areas. This clone was counted a few times. The CDR3 is 15 amino acids. Trimming removed 2 bases from V and 2 bases from J, with 11 bases in between. Germline V gene sequence: CDR1 SGHAT, CDR2 FQNNGV. The method was immunoSEQ multiplex PCR; TCRdb's version includes in-frame clones alone and lacks a portion of them. The sample consists of 250,000 to 300,000 clones, 80% to 90% of them appearing once. The source is a man aged 25 to 40 with acute COVID-19. The chain has TRBV11-2 and TRBJ2-3, with D possibly TRBD1 on 6 matching bases. The sample was PBMCs or T cells enriched from blood (not recorded which). This CDR3 reads CASSLRTAFTDTQYF. The CDR3 DNA sequence: TGTGCCAGCAGCTTACGGACAGCTTTCACAGATACGCAGTATTTT.